This TCR beta chain appears in the sequencing data of a study of T cells in Graves' hyperthyroidism and ophthalmopathy. Overall study findings and caveats: In the blood, most expanded thyroid clonotypes above 0.001 appeared as well.

RNA transcripts were the template for amplifying TCR beta CDR3 regions. Carried out on the TCR CDR3, a first-round RT-PCR used the HTBI primer set. MiXCR, applied by TCRdb to the multiplex PCR reads, yields one record per CDR3 protein. The sample shows about 530,000 distinct CDR3 sequences, 17% of them seen only once. On this clonotype itself: The target antigen is unknown. A read error is possible here, since a much larger clone lies one base away.

Ophthalmopathy cases scored 3 or more on the Clinical Activity Score and 4 or more on NOSPECS grade, with duration below 3 months. This sample holds PBMCs from approximately 9 ml fresh peripheral blood. The sequencing sample was made of blood. This TCR was sampled from a woman aged 18 to 35 with Graves' ophthalmopathy.

CDR3 DNA sequence: TGTGTCAGCACCTCGGGTGGGGTCACTGAAGCTTTCTTT. Its protein is CVSTSGGVTEAFF. This chain joins TRBV11-2 and TRBJ1-1, with unresolved D. Germline CDR1 SGHAT, CDR2 FQNNGV. The CDR3 contains 13 residues. The full variable domain, in which reference TRBV11-2 and TRBJ1-1 provide the parts outside the CDR3, is EAGVAQSPRYKIIEKRQSVAFWCNPISGHATLYWYQQILGQGPKLLIQFQNNGVVDDSQLPKDRFSAERLKGVDSTLKIQPAKLEDSAVYLCVSTSGGVTEAFFGQGTRLTVV.